This TCR beta chain comes out of a study of CD8 T cells in Susac syndrome. Germline values: CDR1 SGHRS, CDR2 YFSETQ. CDR3 size: 18 residues. With 0 bases clipped from V and 8 bases from J, the junction kept 12 bases outside the gene matches. RNA, at about 0.45 to 1 ug, was reverse transcribed with random hexamers. TCRdb itself ran the immunoSEQ multiplex PCR reads through MiXCR, one entry per CDR3 protein. This sample has under 200,000 distinct CDR3 sequences; roughly 94% occur once, and the top ten carry 0.08%. Sample: CD4+ T cells from PBMCs. This chain links TRBV5-1 with TRBJ2-1; 12 bases are shared with TRBD2. The receptor comes from a human donor in good health. CDR3 residues: CASSLEEIGLAGRDEQFF. Here the CDR3 DNA reads TGCGCCAGCAGCTTGGAAGAGATTGGACTAGCGGGAAGGGATGAGCAGTTCTTC.